These T cell receptor beta chains were read from a single sample in a study of siplizumab effects on memory and regulatory T cells. The repertoire was sequenced with immunoSEQ multiplex PCR; TCRdb's copy has only in-frame clones and lacks some. The data show 26,000 or so clones, around 83% seen once. Sequencing was done on a sample of memory CD4+ T cells sorted from blood. The receptors shown here come from a human donor in good health. Both conserved end residues are part of each CDR3. D genes are given only for firm matches. Clone size is stated in some rows and not others, as once, few, many or a class when expanded.

j_gene,v_gene,d_gene,abundance,CDR3aa,CDR3nt
TRBJ1-2,TRBV30,NA,NA,CAWTRGGNYGYTF,TGTGCCTGGACTAGGGGGGGTAACTATGGCTACACCTTC
TRBJ2-7,TRBV4-1,TRBD2,NA,CASSQEAGTSGSYEQYF,TGCGCCAGCAGCCAAGAAGCCGGGACTAGCGGATCCTACGAGCAGTACTTC
TRBJ1-6,TRBV7-2,NA,once,CASSHRVENSPLHF,TGTGCCAGCAGCCACAGGGTCGAAAATTCACCCCTCCACTTT
TRBJ1-5,TRBV28,NA,NA,CASSERNQPQHF,TGTGCCAGCAGTGAACGCAATCAGCCCCAGCATTTT
TRBJ2-1,TRBV11-2,NA,few,CASRLLRGRTDNEQFF,TGTGCCAGCCGCCTCCTGAGAGGGAGGACGGACAATGAGCAGTTCTTC
TRBJ2-6,TRBV5-1,TRBD1,NA,CASGTGYSGANVLTF,TGCGCCAGCGGGACAGGGTACTCTGGGGCCAACGTCCTGACTTTC
TRBJ2-1,TRBV7-9,TRBD1,NA,CASSLYRGRGEQFF,TGTGCCAGCAGCTTATACAGGGGGCGGGGCGAGCAGTTCTTC
TRBJ2-1,TRBV6-6,NA,medium-sized,CASSLEGRKGNEQFF,TGTGCCAGCAGTTTGGAGGGCCGGAAGGGCAATGAGCAGTTCTTC
TRBJ2-1,TRBV29-1,NA,NA,CSVGVRGYEQFF,TGCAGCGTTGGCGTGAGGGGCTATGAGCAGTTCTTC
TRBJ2-7,TRBV20-1,NA,NA,CSAPRAYEQYF,TGCAGTGCCCCCCGGGCCTACGAGCAGTACTTC
TRBJ1-1,TRBV20-1,NA,NA,CSANPGREAFF,TGCAGTGCTAACCCGGGAAGGGAGGCTTTCTTT
TRBJ1-1,TRBV7-3,NA,NA,CASSVLQGTEAFF,TGTGCCAGCAGCGTCCTTCAGGGAACTGAAGCTTTCTTT
TRBJ1-1,TRBV6-1,NA,NA,CASSDFFRTGSTEAFF,TGTGCCAGCAGTGATTTTTTCCGAACAGGTTCCACTGAAGCTTTCTTT
TRBJ2-3,TRBV15,NA,NA,CATSSRQGRADTQYF,TGTGCCACCAGCAGTCGACAGGGGAGGGCAGATACGCAGTATTTT
TRBJ2-7,TRBV7-2,TRBD2,NA,CASSFREGREQYF,TGTGCCAGCAGCTTCCGGGAGGGGCGCGAGCAGTACTTC
TRBJ2-7,TRBV18,TRBD1,once,CASSPPGQGYEQYF,TGTGCCAGCTCACCACCGGGACAGGGCTACGAGCAGTACTTC
TRBJ2-1,TRBV7-9,TRBD1,NA,CASSLSMTGAGYNEQFF,TGTGCCAGCAGCTTATCCATGACAGGGGCGGGCTATAATGAGCAGTTCTTC
TRBJ1-5,TRBV5-6,NA,NA,CASSLGGTSGISNQPQHF,TGTGCCAGCAGCTTGGGGGGGACAAGTGGGATTAGCAATCAGCCCCAGCATTTT
TRBJ2-5,TRBV7-9,TRBD2,NA,CASSETSGAEQETQYF,TGTGCCAGCAGCGAAACTAGCGGAGCAGAGCAAGAGACCCAGTACTTC
TRBJ1-4,TRBV19,NA,NA,CASPRGRVTNEKLFF,TGTGCTTCGCCCAGAGGCAGGGTGACTAATGAAAAACTGTTTTTT
TRBJ1-5,TRBV30,NA,NA,CAWRDRHARGAQHF,TGTGCCTGGAGGGATAGACATGCCCGGGGAGCCCAGCATTTT
TRBJ1-2,TRBV5-4,TRBD1,once,CASSPGQGKGYTF,TGTGCCAGCAGCCCAGGACAGGGGAAAGGCTACACCTTC
TRBJ2-5,TRBV5-1,NA,few,CASSLLRETQYF,TGCGCCAGCAGCCTACTTCGGGAGACCCAGTACTTC
TRBJ2-6,TRBV6-1,NA,NA,CASSQGANVLTF,TGTGCCAGCAGCCAGGGGGCCAACGTCCTGACTTTC
TRBJ2-5,TRBV28,TRBD1,NA,CASSLDRGTETQYF,TGTGCCAGCAGCTTGGACAGGGGAACAGAGACCCAGTACTTC
TRBJ1-6,TRBV7-9,NA,once,CASSPRTENSPLHF,TGTGCCAGCAGCCCCAGGACAGAAAATTCACCCCTCCACTTT
TRBJ2-2,TRBV6-6,NA,NA,CASSYARGTGELFF,TGTGCCAGCAGTTACGCCAGGGGCACCGGGGAGCTGTTTTTT
TRBJ2-2,TRBV5-1,TRBD1,NA,CASSLRQGARKKGTGELFF,TGCGCCAGCAGCCTTCGACAGGGGGCGCGAAAAAAAGGCACCGGGGAGCTGTTTTTT
TRBJ2-2,TRBV29-1,NA,NA,CSVVADNVNTGELFF,TGCAGCGTTGTGGCGGATAATGTAAACACCGGGGAGCTGTTTTTT
TRBJ1-2,TRBV27,NA,once,CASSFGRHNYGYTF,TGTGCCAGCAGTTTCGGGAGGCATAACTATGGCTACACCTTC
TRBJ2-5,TRBV7-9,TRBD1,once,CASSRGLETQYF,TGTGCCAGCAGCAGGGGGCTGGAGACCCAGTACTTC
TRBJ2-3,TRBV11-2,TRBD2,NA,CASSSKRESTDTQYF,TGTGCCAGCAGCTCAAAGCGGGAAAGCACAGATACGCAGTATTTT
TRBJ1-2,TRBV4-3,NA,NA,CASSQTTAGTYGYTF,TGCGCCAGCAGCCAAACAACCGCCGGGACCTATGGCTACACCTTC
TRBJ2-7,TRBV7-8,TRBD2,NA,CASRTTSGSLGQYF,TGTGCCAGCAGGACGACTAGCGGTTCCCTCGGGCAGTACTTC
TRBJ2-2,TRBV6-5,TRBD1,NA,CAARGQGVSGELFF,TGTGCCGCCCGGGGACAGGGGGTGTCCGGGGAGCTGTTTTTT
TRBJ2-5,TRBV9,TRBD1,few,CASSVATGVETQYF,TGTGCCAGCAGCGTAGCGACAGGGGTAGAGACCCAGTACTTC
TRBJ2-4,TRBV7-2,TRBD2,medium-sized,CASSLGTSGSNGIQYF,TGTGCCAGCAGCCTAGGGACTAGCGGGAGTAACGGCATTCAGTACTTC
TRBJ2-7,TRBV9,TRBD1,NA,CASSAYGQAHFGEQYF,TGTGCCAGCAGCGCCTACGGACAGGCCCATTTTGGCGAGCAGTACTTC
TRBJ1-6,TRBV4-1,NA,NA,CASSPPKPRAINSPLHF,TGCGCCAGCAGCCCACCGAAGCCCCGGGCAATTAATTCACCCCTCCACTTT
TRBJ1-1,TRBV10-3,TRBD1,NA,CAISGGQGSGTEAFF,TGTGCCATCAGTGGGGGACAGGGGTCGGGCACTGAAGCTTTCTTT
TRBJ2-7,TRBV6-6,NA,few,CASTKTGLISYEQYF,TGTGCCAGCACCAAGACGGGACTGATTTCCTACGAGCAGTACTTC